Each of the 9 T cell receptor beta chains below was sequenced from the same sample in a study of cytomegalovirus exposure and HLA in healthy donors. The PCR ran on 60 Vbeta and 13 Jbeta primers. Libraries were prepared by immunoSEQ multiplex PCR; TCRdb keeps only in-frame clonotypes and omits some of them. The table includes fewer than 150,000 clones, 80% detected once. Sequencing was carried out using PBMCs. These receptors originate from a man aged 30 to 45 in good health and CMV-seronegative.

This chain joins TRBV27 and TRBJ2-5, with D maybe TRBD2 (6 bases). CDR3 length: 13 amino acids. In germline, CDR1 is MNHEY, CDR2 SMNVEV (reference sequence). The ends were cut back, 5 bases at V and 2 bases at J, with 9 bases in the middle. The CDR3 DNA follows: TGTGCCAGCAGTGTAGCGGTACAAGAGACCCAGTACTTC. Amino acid sequence: CASSVAVQETQYF.

V and J are TRBV5-6 and TRBJ2-2; TRBD1 matches at 9 bases. The V gene's germline CDR1 is SGHDT and CDR2 YYEEEE. The trim removed 4 bases at V and 6 bases at J, leaving 13 bases unmatched. The CDR3 has 17 amino acids. In DNA form, the CDR3 reads TGTGCCAGCAGCCTCCAGGACAGGGGCTGGTTGCCCGGGGAGCTGTTTTTT. It codes for CASSLQDRGWLPGELFF.

In its sample, this clone was seen once. The gene calls are TRBV29-1 and TRBJ2-3, with 7 bases matching TRBD2. Per germline, CDR1 SQVTM and CDR2 ANQGSEA. The CDR3 sequence is 14 residues long. V dropped 3 bases and J dropped 1; count of bases not matched to a gene: 4. This chain's CDR3 is CSVDLAERTDTQYF. CDR3 in DNA: TGCAGCGTTGACCTAGCGGAGCGCACAGATACGCAGTATTTT.

The chain joins TRBV7-9 to TRBJ1-1, with 10 bases aligning to TRBD1. Per the germline V gene, CDR1 is SEHNR and CDR2 is FQNEAQ (reference sequence). The CDR3 spans 16 residues. Trimming cost V 5 bases and J 6 bases; bases outside gene matches: 12. CDR3 DNA sequence: TGTGCCAGCAGCCCACCGGGACAGGGGTTAGGACCTGAAGCTTTCTTT. Translation: CASSPPGQGLGPEAFF. Full variable domain (remainder filled in from reference TRBV7-9 and TRBJ1-1): DTGVSQNPRHKITKRGQNVTFRCDPISEHNRLYWYRQTLGQGPEFLTYFQNEAQLEKSRLLSDRFSAERPKGSFSTLEIQRTEQGDSAMYLCASSPPGQGLGPEAFFGQGTRLTVV.

CDR3 residues: CASSLIEGQGGEAFF. CDR3 in DNA: TGTGCCAGCAGTTTAATTGAGGGACAGGGGGGTGAAGCTTTCTTT. V is TRBV28 and J is TRBJ1-1; 11 bases line up with TRBD1. The CDR3 extends over 15 amino acids. Trimming at V came to 2 bases and at J to 7 bases, leaving 6 bases not matched to a gene. Germline lookup yields CDR1 MDHEN and CDR2 SYDVKM.

The chain uses TRBV5-3 and TRBJ2-7; 7 bases line up with TRBD1. TRBV5-3 is flagged as an ORF with uncertain function. CDR3 length: 14 amino acids. The ends lost 3 bases at V and 4 bases at J; junction bases unmatched: 7. CDR3 bases: TGTGCCAGAAGCTGTATAGGGACAGCGTACGAGCAGTACTTC. This encodes CARSCIGTAYEQYF.

The chain joins TRBV12-5 to TRBJ2-1, with D unclear. This CDR3 contains 11 residues. V was trimmed by 3 bases and J by 9 bases, leaving 6 bases between them. Germline-derived CDR1 and CDR2 are LGHNT and FRNRAP. This CDR3 is CASGLQPEQFF. The CDR3 nucleotides read TGTGCTAGTGGTTTACAACCTGAGCAGTTCTTC.

The J gene is TRBJ2-7, the V gene TRBV5-1; TRBD1 matches 8 bases. V lost 4 bases to trimming and J lost 5 bases; unmatched junction nucleotides: 11. The CDR3 length is 15 residues. Per germline, CDR1 SGHRS and CDR2 YFSETQ. CDR3 coding DNA: TGCGCCAGCAGCCCCAGGACAGGGAGTGTCGACGAGCAGTACTTC. This translates into CASSPRTGSVDEQYF.

V usage is TRBV7-6 and J usage is TRBJ1-3, with 7 bases aligning to TRBD1. V shed 6 bases and J 6 bases; nucleotides not matched to a gene: 11. Per the germline V gene, CDR1 is SGHVS and CDR2 is FNYEAQ. The CDR3 extends over 15 amino acids. CDR3 sequence: CASSARQGPKNTIYF. The CDR3 nucleotides are TGTGCCAGCAGTGCCAGACAGGGCCCCAAAAACACCATATATTTT.